One sample yielded the 10 T cell receptor beta chains listed below, sequenced in a study of blood T cell repertoires in COVID-19. Here immunoSEQ multiplex PCR was the method, and the copy in TCRdb shows in-frame clones only, minus some. This table holds about 130,000 clones, roughly 74% found once. Sequenced: peripheral blood. These receptors were taken from a man older than 75 with COVID-19, enrolled during active disease.

This sequence joins TRBV27 and TRBJ2-1, with D possibly TRBD2 on 6 matching bases. V dropped 6 bases and J dropped 0 bases, with 12 bases sitting between them. The CDR3 runs 15 residues. Germline V gene lookup returns CDR1 MNHEY and CDR2 SMNVEV (reference sequence). This chain's CDR3 is CASRTLADSYNEQFF. In DNA, the CDR3 is TGTGCCAGCAGGACTTTAGCGGACTCCTACAATGAGCAGTTCTTC.

This sequence joins TRBV29-1 and TRBJ2-5; no clear D gene. Per germline, CDR1 SQVTM and CDR2 ANQGSEA. This CDR3 spans 11 amino acids. V lost 5 bases, J lost 1 base, and 5 bases lay in between. The DNA for the CDR3 is TGCAGCGTTTCGGTCCAAGAGACCCAGTACTTC. This translates into CSVSVQETQYF.

The V and J genes are TRBV7-6 and TRBJ2-7; unclear D gene. From germline, CDR1 is SGHVS and CDR2 FNYEAQ. The CDR3 is made up of 18 amino acids. V was clipped by 1 base and J by 4 bases, with 23 bases between them. The CDR3 nucleotides read TGTGCCAGCAGCTTAGTAGTCGGCGAAACGACTGAGATTTACGAGCAGTACTTC. Its translation is CASSLVVGETTEIYEQYF.

This clone was counted a few times. The J gene is TRBJ2-1, the V gene TRBV4-2, with D uncertain. CDR3 length: 17 residues. Germline assignment: CDR1 LGHNA and CDR2 YNFKEQ. Trimming took off 0 bases at V and 5 bases at J, with 17 bases between the two ends. The CDR3: CASSQDLSLGYNNEQFF. CDR3 in DNA: TGTGCCAGCAGCCAAGATCTATCGCTAGGCTATAACAATGAGCAGTTCTTC.

V usage is TRBV29-1 and J usage is TRBJ2-7; TRBD1 matches 9 bases. This CDR3 spans 13 amino acids. CDR1 and CDR2 (germline): SQVTM, ANQGSEA. V lost 4 bases to trimming and J lost 3 bases; unmatched junction nucleotides: 4. The CDR3 reads CSVAGQGLYEQYF. The CDR3 DNA reads TGCAGCGTTGCGGGACAGGGACTCTACGAGCAGTACTTC.

The gene calls are TRBV5-1 and TRBJ1-1; no clear D. CDR1 is SGHRS, CDR2 YFSETQ, per germline. Deletions cut 0 bases from V and 8 bases from J, with 11 bases between. The CDR3 runs 13 residues. CDR3 loop: CASSLASWAEAFF. The CDR3 DNA follows: TGCGCCAGCAGCTTGGCCAGTTGGGCAGAAGCTTTCTTT.

The chain combines TRBV24-1 with TRBJ2-5, with 9 bases aligning to TRBD1. CDR3 length: 15 amino acids. Germline CDR1 and CDR2: KGHDR and SFDVKD. V gave up 4 bases and J gave up 2 bases; unmatched junction bases: 4. This CDR3 reads CATSEGTGTQETQYF. The CDR3 DNA sequence: TGTGCCACCAGTGAGGGGACAGGGACTCAAGAGACCCAGTACTTC.

This clone was seen once. This chain uses TRBV12-3 or TRBV12-4 with TRBJ2-3, with D perhaps matching TRBD1 (5 bases). CDR3 length: 13 amino acids. Trimming removed 5 bases at V and 3 bases at J, with 9 bases between. CDR3: CASSRRGTDTQYF. CDR3 nucleotides: TGTGCCAGCAGTCGAAGGGGAACAGATACGCAGTATTTT.

The chain employs TRBV20-1 and TRBJ2-7; D possibly corresponds to TRBD1 (6 bases). The V end lost 3 bases, the J end lost 6 bases, and 15 bases lay between the germline ends. The CDR3 is 13 amino acids. Germline V gene data show CDR1 as DFQATT and CDR2 as SNEGSKA (reference sequence). The DNA of the CDR3 is TGCAGTGCTAGTGTTGTCAGGGGCAGCGAGCAGTACTTC. It translates to CSASVVRGSEQYF.

Concerning this clone itself: This sample includes further DNA sequences coding for the same CDR3. The chain combines TRBV2 with TRBJ1-2; weak D call: TRBD1 (6 bases). The CDR3 is made up of 14 amino acids. Germline CDR1 reads SNHLY; CDR2 reads FYNNEI. Trimming removed 4 bases at V and 0 bases at J, with 9 bases between. The CDR3: CASSVQGANYGYTF. In nucleotides, the CDR3 is TGTGCCAGCAGTGTACAGGGCGCTAACTATGGCTACACCTTC.